This T cell receptor beta chain was sequenced during a study of blood T cells in healthy people across ages. PCR was performed a second time for 7 to 11 cycles using a sample-barcoded 5' primer and a J-beta primer mix. Each CDR3 protein gets one entry after TCRdb re-called the 5' RACE reads with MiXCR. The sample lists hundreds of thousands of distinct CDR3 sequences; around 21% were seen once. Study-level results: The recorded TCR beta diversity per million T cells decreased in a roughly linear manner with age.

In the case of this clonotype: The antigen is unknown.

Germline CDR1 MDHEN, CDR2 SYDVKM. V was clipped by 4 bases and J by 2 bases, with 19 bases between them. CDR3 length equals 17 residues. Sequenced input: blood. The TCR originated in a man between 65 and 79 years old in good health. The chain has TRBV28 and TRBJ2-3, with a tentative D call TRBD2 (6 bases). The CDR3 reads CASSSPWEDYFTDTQYF. Written as DNA, the CDR3 is TGTGCCAGCAGTTCTCCCTGGGAGGACTACTTCACAGATACGCAGTATTTT.